The rows below give T cell receptor beta chains drawn from one sample of a study of response to subunit inactivated influenza vaccine. MiXCR, applied by TCRdb to the RT-PCR reads, yields one record per CDR3 protein. The table has roughly 500,000 distinct CDR3 sequences, roughly a quarter seen once. In addition, the sample was reused for a study of T cells expressing NK-cell markers.

The sequencing here drew on CD4+ T cells sorted from PBMCs, taken about 11 days after vaccination. The receptors originated from a man aged 45-60 years who received an inactivated influenza vaccine. Each CDR3 is given with its conserved first and last residue. D genes are given only for firm matches. Size values are once, few and many counts, or a class for expanded clones, and some rows have none.

>TRBV7-2|.|TRBJ2-3|.
TGTGCCGGAAGCGATGGGGACGGGCCAAAGGATACGCAGTATTTT
CAGSDGDGPKDTQYF
>TRBV7-2|.|TRBJ2-1|.
TGTGCCAGCAGCATACAGGGAAAGAGTGAGCAGTTCTTC
CASSIQGKSEQFF
>TRBV7-8|.|TRBJ2-4|.
TGTGCCAGCAGCCCTCTGATTGGGACCCTTGCCAAAAACATTCAGTACTTC
CASSPLIGTLAKNIQYF
>TRBV11-2|TRBD1|TRBJ1-2|few
TGTGCCAGCAGCTCCCTGCGGGGACAGGGGGCTGTCTATGGCTACACCTTC
CASSSLRGQGAVYGYTF
>TRBV18|.|TRBJ1-2|.
TGTGCCAGCTCACCCGCATCAGGGAGTAACTATGGCTACACCTTC
CASSPASGSNYGYTF
>TRBV25-1|TRBD2|TRBJ2-2|.
TGTGCCAGCAGTGGTCCTAGCGGGAACACCGGGGAGCTGTTTTTT
CASSGPSGNTGELFF
>TRBV5-1|TRBD2|TRBJ2-1|few
TGCGCCAGCAGCTTGTCTAGCGGGACCCATGAGCAGTTCTTC
CASSLSSGTHEQFF
>TRBV29-1|.|TRBJ2-5|few
TGCAGCGTTCTTGGATCGTACCAAGAGACCCAGTACTTC
CSVLGSYQETQYF
>TRBV5-1|TRBD2|TRBJ2-2|.
TGCGCCAGCAGCTCTAGCGGGGCGAACACCGGGGAGCTGTTTTTT
CASSSSGANTGELFF
>TRBV28|.|TRBJ2-7|many
TGTGCCAGCAGTTTAAAAGGGTACGAGCAGTACTTC
CASSLKGYEQYF
>TRBV3-1|.|TRBJ1-2|.
TGTGCCAGCAGCCAAGACGGGGCGGGAGGCTATGGCTACACCTTC
CASSQDGAGGYGYTF
>TRBV10-3|TRBD1|TRBJ1-2|.
TGTGCCATCAGTGGCGTTGTCAGGGGGGGATCTGGCTACACCTTC
CAISGVVRGGSGYTF
>TRBV7-8|.|TRBJ2-2|.
TGTGCCAGCAGGGCGCGGGGGCGTAACACCGGGGAGCTGTTTTTT
CASRARGRNTGELFF
>TRBV20-1|TRBD1|TRBJ2-7|few
TGCAGTGCCGATGGACAGGGGTCCTACGAGCAGTACTTC
CSADGQGSYEQYF
>TRBV6-2/TRBV6-3|.|TRBJ2-5|few
TGTGCCAGCGGACAAGACAGGATTGGGGAAGAGACCCAGTACTTC
CASGQDRIGEETQYF
>TRBV4-3|.|TRBJ1-2|few
TGCGCCAGCAGCCCCGGGGGGGCTCACTATGGCTACACCTTC
CASSPGGAHYGYTF
>TRBV24-1|TRBD1|TRBJ2-5|.
TGTGCCATATCGGACAGGGGACGAAAAGAGACCCAGTACTTC
CAISDRGRKETQYF
>TRBV5-1|.|TRBJ2-5|.
TGCGCCAGCACCTATTTCCCAACAGGGATGGAGACCCAGTACTTC
CASTYFPTGMETQYF
>TRBV28|TRBD2|TRBJ2-7|few
TGTGCCAGCAGTTTATTGGGGGGGGCCTACGAGCAGTACTTC
CASSLLGGAYEQYF
>TRBV12-3/TRBV12-4|TRBD2|TRBJ2-3|.
TGTGCCAGCAGAGAAAAAGCGGGAGTTGCAGATACGCAGTATTTT
CASREKAGVADTQYF
>TRBV3-1|.|TRBJ2-1|few
TGTGCCAGCAGCCAAGAGGGGGCCTACAATGAGCAGTTCTTC
CASSQEGAYNEQFF
>TRBV10-3|TRBD1|TRBJ2-7|.
TGTGCCATCAGCGCTACCGGGACAGGGCTCGAGCAGTACTTC
CAISATGTGLEQYF
>TRBV7-6|.|TRBJ2-7|.
TGTGCCAGCAGCCCACAAGGGGGGCCTTACGAGCAGTACTTC
CASSPQGGPYEQYF
>TRBV24-1|.|TRBJ2-2|few
TGTGCCACCAGTGATGATTCAAGCGGGCTGATCACCGGGGAGCTGTTTTTT
CATSDDSSGLITGELFF
>TRBV6-1|TRBD1|TRBJ2-1|few
TGTGCCAGCGGGACAGGGACCTCCGGTGAGCAGTTCTTC
CASGTGTSGEQFF
>TRBV24-1|.|TRBJ2-1|many
TGTGCCACCAGTGATCCAGACTCGGGAGTGGGGGCCTACAATGAGCAGTTCTTC
CATSDPDSGVGAYNEQFF
>TRBV29-1|.|TRBJ2-2|.
TGCAGCGTTGAAAAATATGGACTAGATGACAGGGGCGGGGAGCTGTTTTTT
CSVEKYGLDDRGGELFF
>TRBV7-3|.|TRBJ2-3|.
TGTGCCAGCAGCGGGGGTCCGGGCACTATACTCACAGATACGCAGTATTTT
CASSGGPGTILTDTQYF
>TRBV7-2|TRBD1|TRBJ2-5|.
TGTGCCAGCAGCGCCGGGACAGGGGTTTGGGAGACCCAGTACTTC
CASSAGTGVWETQYF